Below are 15 T cell receptor beta chains sequenced from a single sample in a study of T cells in Graves' hyperthyroidism and ophthalmopathy. Authors of the study amplified TCR beta CDR3 regions from RNA transcripts. HTBI primers were the set used in a first-round RT-PCR of the TCR CDR3. TCRdb reprocessed the multiplex PCR reads with MiXCR, giving one entry per CDR3 protein. The sample lists about 640,000 distinct CDR3 sequences; less than 25% were seen once. The sample consisted of blood. Receptors were obtained from a man aged 30 to 39 with Graves' ophthalmopathy.

This clonotype was counted many times. The chain uses TRBV10-3 and TRBJ2-7, with D tentatively TRBD2 (6 bases). With 0 bases removed from V and 3 bases from J, the gap between germline ends came to 6 bases. This CDR3 region has 13 residues. Germline assignment: CDR1 ENHRY and CDR2 SYGVKD. The chain's CDR3 is CAISESGGYEQYF. CDR3 nucleotide sequence: TGTGCCATCAGTGAGTCGGGGGGCTACGAGCAGTACTTC.

This rearrangement joins TRBV4-1 to TRBJ1-1; the D gene is possibly TRBD1 (5 bases). The germline gives CDR1 MGHRA, CDR2 YSYEKL. V was trimmed by 1 base and J by 10 bases, leaving 13 bases between them. The CDR3 sequence is 13 residues long. The CDR3 here is CASSQGTPGGAFF. Here the CDR3 DNA reads TGCGCCAGCAGCCAAGGGACCCCCGGGGGAGCTTTCTTT.

This chain joins TRBV6-1 and TRBJ1-4; 7 nucleotides agree with TRBD1. The CDR3 extends over 16 amino acids. Germline trimming cut 5 bases from V and 7 bases from J; bases unmatched to any gene: 13. In germline, CDR1 is MNHNS, CDR2 SASEGT. CDR3 residues: CASSYSPRGRAEKLFF. The CDR3 DNA reads TGTGCCAGCAGTTATTCCCCCAGGGGGAGGGCTGAAAAACTGTTTTTT.

The rearrangement joins TRBV30 to TRBJ1-6, with TRBD1 identical over 7 bases. V shed 1 base, J shed 8 bases, and the junction held 2 bases outside the gene matches. This CDR3 is 13 amino acids long. CDR1 is GTSNPN, CDR2 SVGIG, per germline (reference sequence). CDR3 protein: CAWSGQGYSPLHF. CDR3 bases: TGTGCCTGGAGTGGACAGGGATATTCACCCCTCCACTTT.

This clonotype was seen at least ten times. The V call is TRBV30, the J call TRBJ1-1, with a tentative D call TRBD1 (6 bases). The CDR3 loop spans 16 amino acids. Trimming removed 5 bases from V and 0 bases from J, with 19 bases in between. Germline CDR1 GTSNPN, CDR2 SVGIG (reference sequence). CDR3 sequence: CAWVPRQVLMNTEAFF. CDR3 DNA: TGTGCCTGGGTGCCCCGACAGGTTCTCATGAACACTGAAGCTTTCTTT.

Note on this clonotype: At one boundary the junction diverges from the germline segment, which might be a read error. The CDR3 coding sequence is TGTGTCAGCAGCACAGGGACGGGGTCACCCCTCCACTTT. Translating gives CVSSTGTGSPLHF. The gene calls are TRBV7-9 and TRBJ1-6; possible D gene TRBD1, 6 bases. The germline gives CDR1 SEHNR, CDR2 FQNEAQ (reference sequence). The length of the CDR3 is 13 residues.

This clonotype was seen a handful of times. The gene calls are TRBV5-1 and TRBJ1-6; D ambiguous. This CDR3 has 14 residues. Trimming cost V 0 bases and J 5 bases, with 6 bases left between them. Germline CDR1 and CDR2: SGHRS and YFSETQ. In nucleotides, the CDR3 is TGCGCCAGCAGCTTGGCCACGGATAATTCACCCCTCCACTTT. The encoded protein is CASSLATDNSPLHF.

CDR3 DNA: TGTGCCAGCAGTAACATAGTGGCTCTCGGAATCAATGAGCAGTTCTTC. As protein: CASSNIVALGINEQFF. V is TRBV6-1 and J is TRBJ2-1; the D is unclear. CDR3 size: 16 residues. CDR1 and CDR2 from the germline V gene are MNHNS and SASEGT. Trimming stripped 5 bases from V and 6 bases from J, with 20 bases between.

The chain links TRBV27 to TRBJ2-1; TRBD1 agrees at 8 bases. CDR3 length equals 14 residues. Germline CDR1 and CDR2: MNHEY and SMNVEV (reference sequence). J lost 8 bases, V lost 6 bases, and 9 bases had no gene match. The CDR3: CASSWTGIYDEQFF. CDR3 nucleotide sequence: TGTGCCAGCAGCTGGACAGGGATTTATGATGAGCAGTTCTTC.

The chain joins TRBV12-3 or TRBV12-4 to TRBJ2-6; TRBD1 is a possible D gene (6 bases). This CDR3 comprises 21 residues. Trimming cost V 6 bases and J 0 bases, with 27 bases left between them. Here the CDR3 reads CASSLAIPGVLVRSGANVLTF. CDR3 nucleotide sequence: TGTGCCAGCAGCCTGGCGATTCCAGGGGTCCTCGTCCGCTCTGGGGCCAACGTCCTGACTTTC.

This clonotype was observed a handful of times. CDR3 sequence reads: CSAKATYPLAGGYEQYF. The CDR3 region has the DNA TGCAGTGCGAAGGCTACATACCCACTAGCGGGGGGGTACGAGCAGTACTTC. V and J are TRBV20-1 and TRBJ2-7; 13 positions match TRBD2. Germline V gene data show CDR1 as DFQATT and CDR2 as SNEGSKA (reference sequence). CDR3 size: 17 residues. V dropped 6 bases and J dropped 4; count of bases not matched to a gene: 15.

CDR3 nucleotides: TGTGCCAGCAGCCCAGACGGGCCCCAATCCTACGAGCAGTACTTC. Residues: CASSPDGPQSYEQYF. The chain employs TRBV7-2 and TRBJ2-7; D gene ambiguous. This CDR3 contains 15 residues. Germline values: CDR1 SGHTA, CDR2 FQGNSA. V was pared by 5 bases and J by 1 base, with 15 bases between.

This clonotype was seen ten or more times. The rearrangement links TRBV11-1 to TRBJ1-1, with D uncertain. V was pared by 2 bases and J by 6 bases, with 16 bases between. Germline V gene lookup returns CDR1 SGHAT and CDR2 FQDESV (reference sequence). The CDR3 loop spans 15 amino acids. CDR3 amino acids: CASSLFPDPEAEAFF. As DNA, the CDR3 is TGTGCCAGCAGCTTATTTCCCGACCCGGAGGCTGAAGCTTTCTTT.

The rearrangement uses TRBV7-8 and TRBJ1-5, with D uncertain. Germline CDR1 reads SGHVS; CDR2 reads FQNEAQ. V lost 1 base to trimming and J lost 0 bases, with 10 bases between them. The CDR3 runs to 16 residues. The CDR3 DNA sequence: TGTGCCAGCAGCTTAGACGGGGTCTATAGCAATCAGCCCCAGCATTTT. It is translated as CASSLDGVYSNQPQHF.

The chain is built from TRBV19 and TRBJ2-7; 10 nucleotides agree with TRBD2. This CDR3 is built from 17 residues. J gave up 1 base and V 6 bases, and 12 bases lay outside the gene matches. Per germline, CDR1 LNHDA and CDR2 SQIVND (reference sequence). CDR3 nucleotides: TGTGCCAGTAGCCCCGGGGCTAGCGGGAGTATTTCCTACGAGCAGTACTTC. Protein product: CASSPGASGSISYEQYF.